Here is one T cell receptor beta chain with its context. The antigen is unknown. The sample originates from a study of Tregs in tolerant kidney transplant recipients. General observations from the study: Validation in larger populations is needed because few patients were studied.

The V gene's germline CDR1 is SGHNT and CDR2 YYREEE (reference sequence). This CDR3 region has 14 residues. Trimming pared 4 bases from V and 3 bases from J, leaving 10 bases between. TCRdb's copy holds only in-frame clones and misses some; the assay was immunoSEQ multiplex PCR. Seen here are hundreds of thousands of clones, about four fifths observed once, and the top ten hold approximately 0.69%. The V gene is TRBV5-4, the J gene TRBJ2-2, with D perhaps TRBD1 (6 bases). This clonotype was sampled from a human donor in good health. The sequenced sample was CD4+ T cells from blood. The CDR3 region is CASSTTGYTGELFF. The CDR3 bases are TGTGCCAGCAGCACCACAGGGTACACCGGGGAGCTGTTTTTT.